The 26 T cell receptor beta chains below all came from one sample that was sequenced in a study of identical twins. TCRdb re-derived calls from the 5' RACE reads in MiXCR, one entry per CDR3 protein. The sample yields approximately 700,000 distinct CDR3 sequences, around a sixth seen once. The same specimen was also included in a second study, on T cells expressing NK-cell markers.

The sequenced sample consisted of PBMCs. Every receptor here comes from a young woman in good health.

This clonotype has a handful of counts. The CDR3 region has the DNA TGTGCCAGCAGCAGACGGGACAGCTTTTATGGCTACACCTTC. Residues: CASSRRDSFYGYTF. This chain uses TRBV5-6 with TRBJ1-2; 7 nucleotides match TRBD1. Germline assignment: CDR1 SGHDT and CDR2 YYEEEE. The CDR3 has 14 residues. With V trimmed by 4 bases and J by 5 bases, 8 bases remained unmatched.

CDR3 amino acids: CASSRDWNEQFF. Written as DNA, the CDR3 is TGTGCCAGCAGCCGAGACTGGAATGAGCAGTTCTTC. The gene calls are TRBV3-1 and TRBJ2-1; D gene unclear. The CDR3 has 12 amino acids. Deletions cut 4 bases from V and 7 bases from J, with 8 bases between. Looked up from germline, CDR1 is LGHDT and CDR2 is YNNKEL (reference sequence).

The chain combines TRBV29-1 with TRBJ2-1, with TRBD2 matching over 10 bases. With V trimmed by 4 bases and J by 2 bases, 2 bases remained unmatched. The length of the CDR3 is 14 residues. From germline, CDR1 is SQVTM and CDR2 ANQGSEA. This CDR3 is CSVVLAGAYNEQFF. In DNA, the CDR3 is TGCAGCGTTGTGCTAGCGGGGGCCTACAATGAGCAGTTCTTC.

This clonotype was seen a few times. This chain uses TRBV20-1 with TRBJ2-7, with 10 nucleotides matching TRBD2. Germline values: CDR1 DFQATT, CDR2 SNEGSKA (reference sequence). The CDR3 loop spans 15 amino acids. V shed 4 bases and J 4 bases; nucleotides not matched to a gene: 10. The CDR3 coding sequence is TGCAGTGCTACTGCTAGCGGGAGCTTCCCGTACGAGCAGTACTTC. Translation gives CSATASGSFPYEQYF.

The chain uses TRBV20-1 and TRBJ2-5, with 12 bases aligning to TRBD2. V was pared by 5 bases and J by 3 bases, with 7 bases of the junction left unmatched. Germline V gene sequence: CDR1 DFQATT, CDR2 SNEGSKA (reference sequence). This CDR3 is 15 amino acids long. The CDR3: CSAGLAGSYKETQYF. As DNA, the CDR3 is TGCAGTGCTGGACTAGCGGGGAGTTATAAAGAGACCCAGTACTTC.

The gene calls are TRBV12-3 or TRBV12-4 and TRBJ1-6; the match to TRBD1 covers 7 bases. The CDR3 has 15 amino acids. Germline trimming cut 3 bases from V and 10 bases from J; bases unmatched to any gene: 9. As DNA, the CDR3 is TGTGCCAGCAGTTTTCGGGAGGGGGCTGGATCACCCCTCCACTTT. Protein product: CASSFREGAGSPLHF.

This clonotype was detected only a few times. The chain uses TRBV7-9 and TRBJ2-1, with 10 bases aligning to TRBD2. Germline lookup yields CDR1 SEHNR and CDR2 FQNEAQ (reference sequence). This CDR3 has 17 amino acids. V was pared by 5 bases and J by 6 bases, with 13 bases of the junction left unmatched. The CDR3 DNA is TGTGCCAGCAGCATGGGGGGGAGCGGGAGGGCCCCCAATGAGCAGTTCTTC. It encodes CASSMGGSGRAPNEQFF. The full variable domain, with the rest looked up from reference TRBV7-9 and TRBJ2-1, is DTGVSQNPRHKITKRGQNVTFRCDPISEHNRLYWYRQTLGQGPEFLTYFQNEAQLEKSRLLSDRFSAERPKGSFSTLEIQRTEQGDSAMYLCASSMGGSGRAPNEQFFGPGTRLTVL.

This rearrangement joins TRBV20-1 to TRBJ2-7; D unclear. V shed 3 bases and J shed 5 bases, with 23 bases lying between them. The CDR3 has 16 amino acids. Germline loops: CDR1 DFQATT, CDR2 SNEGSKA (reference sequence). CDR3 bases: TGCAGTGCTAGCAGCCCAGTCATTAGTACGGGCGACGAGCAGTACTTC. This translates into CSASSPVISTGDEQYF.

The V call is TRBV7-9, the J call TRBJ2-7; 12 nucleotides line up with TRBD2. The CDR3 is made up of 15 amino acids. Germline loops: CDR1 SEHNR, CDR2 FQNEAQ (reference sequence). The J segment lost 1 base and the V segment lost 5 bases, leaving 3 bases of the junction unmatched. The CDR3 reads CASSTTSGGSYEQYF. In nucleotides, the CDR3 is TGTGCCAGCAGCACAACTAGCGGGGGGTCCTACGAGCAGTACTTC.

CDR3 sequence: CASSDYGGDTDTQYF. CDR3 DNA sequence: TGTGCCAGCAGCGATTACGGGGGGGACACAGATACGCAGTATTTT. The chain couples TRBV12-3 or TRBV12-4 to TRBJ2-3; 8 positions agree with TRBD2. With 6 bases clipped from V and 2 bases from J, the junction kept 7 bases outside the gene matches. The CDR3 spans 15 residues.

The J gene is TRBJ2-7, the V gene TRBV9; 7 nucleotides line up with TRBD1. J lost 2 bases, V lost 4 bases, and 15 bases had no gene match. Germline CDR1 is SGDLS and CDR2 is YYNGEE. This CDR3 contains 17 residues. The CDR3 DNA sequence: TGTGCCAGCAGCCAGAACTCCGGGACAGAAAGTACCTACGAGCAGTACTTC. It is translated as CASSQNSGTESTYEQYF.

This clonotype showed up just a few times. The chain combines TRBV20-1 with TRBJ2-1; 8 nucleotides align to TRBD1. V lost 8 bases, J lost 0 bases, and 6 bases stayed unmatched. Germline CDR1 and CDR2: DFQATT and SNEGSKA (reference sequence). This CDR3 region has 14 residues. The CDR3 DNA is TGCAGTCTCCGACAGGGGAGCTCCTACAATGAGCAGTTCTTC. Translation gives CSLRQGSSYNEQFF.

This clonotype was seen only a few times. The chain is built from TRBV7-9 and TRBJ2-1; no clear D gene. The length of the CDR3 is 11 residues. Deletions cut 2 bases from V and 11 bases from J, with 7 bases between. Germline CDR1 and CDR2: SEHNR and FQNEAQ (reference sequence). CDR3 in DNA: TGTGCCAGCAGCTTACGTCTGAAGCAGTTCTTC. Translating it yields CASSLRLKQFF.

CDR3: CASSYSIAGRDEQFF. CDR3 sequence (DNA): TGTGCCAGCAGCTACTCAATAGCGGGACGGGATGAGCAGTTCTTC. The chain recombines TRBV5-5 with TRBJ2-1, with 8 bases lining up with TRBD2. CDR1 is SGHKS and CDR2 is YYEKEE in the germline V gene (reference sequence). This CDR3 region has 15 residues. The trim removed 3 bases at V and 8 bases at J, leaving 10 bases unmatched.

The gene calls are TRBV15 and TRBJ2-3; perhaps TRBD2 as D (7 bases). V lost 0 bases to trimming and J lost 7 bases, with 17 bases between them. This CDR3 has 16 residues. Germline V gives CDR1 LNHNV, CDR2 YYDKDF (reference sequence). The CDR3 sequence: CATSRERGAESYTQYF. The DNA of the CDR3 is TGTGCCACCAGCAGAGAACGGGGGGCCGAGTCATATACGCAGTATTTT.

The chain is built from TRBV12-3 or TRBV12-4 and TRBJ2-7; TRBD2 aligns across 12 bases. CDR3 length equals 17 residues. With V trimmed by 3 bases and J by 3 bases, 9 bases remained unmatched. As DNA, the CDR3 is TGTGCCAGCAGTTTTTCCTCGGCTAGCGGGAGGGGCTACGAGCAGTACTTC. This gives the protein CASSFSSASGRGYEQYF.

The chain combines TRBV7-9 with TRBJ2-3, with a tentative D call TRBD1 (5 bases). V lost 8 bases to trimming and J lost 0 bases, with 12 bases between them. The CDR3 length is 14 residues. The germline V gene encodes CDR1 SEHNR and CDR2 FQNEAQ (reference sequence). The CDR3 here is CASSQGFSTDTQYF. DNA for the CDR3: TGTGCCAGCTCCCAGGGTTTTAGCACAGATACGCAGTATTTT.

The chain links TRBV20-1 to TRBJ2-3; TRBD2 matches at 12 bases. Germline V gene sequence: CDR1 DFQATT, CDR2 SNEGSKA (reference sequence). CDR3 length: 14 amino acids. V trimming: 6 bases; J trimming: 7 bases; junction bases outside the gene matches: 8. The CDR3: CSASLAGGGNTQYF. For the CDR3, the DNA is TGCAGTGCAAGTCTAGCGGGGGGGGGGAATACGCAGTATTTT.

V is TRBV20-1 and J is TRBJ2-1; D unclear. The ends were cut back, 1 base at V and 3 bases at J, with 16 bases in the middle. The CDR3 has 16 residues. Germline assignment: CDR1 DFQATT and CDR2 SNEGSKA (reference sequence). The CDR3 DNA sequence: TGCAGTGCTAGAGTGGCTAGGTCCCTGAACTACAATGAGCAGTTCTTC. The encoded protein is CSARVARSLNYNEQFF.

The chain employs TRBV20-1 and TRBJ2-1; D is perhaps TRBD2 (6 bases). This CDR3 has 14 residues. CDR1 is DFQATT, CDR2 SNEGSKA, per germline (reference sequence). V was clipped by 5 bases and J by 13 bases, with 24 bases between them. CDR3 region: CSALRDHFTMSQFF. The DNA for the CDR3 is TGCAGTGCTTTGCGGGACCACTTTACAATGAGTCAGTTCTTC.

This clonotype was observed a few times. The chain's CDR3 is CASSFLSSARPHNEQFF. In DNA form, the CDR3 reads TGCGCCAGCAGCTTTTTGTCTAGCGCTAGACCCCACAATGAGCAGTTCTTC. The chain has TRBV5-1 and TRBJ2-1; D perhaps matches TRBD2 (6 bases). This CDR3 comprises 17 residues. V was clipped by 2 bases and J by 5 bases, with 20 bases between them. Germline V lookup: CDR1 SGHRS, CDR2 YFSETQ.

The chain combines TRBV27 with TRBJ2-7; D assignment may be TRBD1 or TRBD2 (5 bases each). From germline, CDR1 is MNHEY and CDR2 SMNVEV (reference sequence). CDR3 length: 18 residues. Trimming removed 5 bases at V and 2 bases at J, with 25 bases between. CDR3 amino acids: CASSPGTGTRAWTYEQYF. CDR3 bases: TGTGCCAGCAGTCCCGGGACGGGAACCCGTGCCTGGACCTACGAGCAGTACTTC.

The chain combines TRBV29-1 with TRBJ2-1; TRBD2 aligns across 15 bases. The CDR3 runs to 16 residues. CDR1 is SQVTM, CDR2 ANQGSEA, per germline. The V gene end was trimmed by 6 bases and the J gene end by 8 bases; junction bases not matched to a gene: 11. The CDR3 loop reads CSVWTSGRAIRDEQFF. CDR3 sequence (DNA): TGCAGCGTGTGGACTAGCGGGAGGGCCATTCGAGATGAGCAGTTCTTC.

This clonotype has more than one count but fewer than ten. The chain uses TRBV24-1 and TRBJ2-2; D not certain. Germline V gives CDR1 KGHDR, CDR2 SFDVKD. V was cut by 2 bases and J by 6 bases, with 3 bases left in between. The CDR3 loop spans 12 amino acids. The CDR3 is CATSDSSGELFF. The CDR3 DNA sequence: TGTGCCACCAGTGATTCCTCCGGGGAGCTGTTTTTT.

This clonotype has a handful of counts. The chain's CDR3 is CASRFPGRVPSSYEQYF. CDR3 DNA sequence: TGTGCCAGCAGGTTCCCAGGTCGGGTCCCGAGCTCCTACGAGCAGTACTTC. The rearrangement links TRBV27 to TRBJ2-7; no definite D call. Trimming cost V 6 bases and J 0 bases, with 21 bases left between them. In germline, CDR1 is MNHEY, CDR2 SMNVEV (reference sequence). This CDR3 region has 17 residues.

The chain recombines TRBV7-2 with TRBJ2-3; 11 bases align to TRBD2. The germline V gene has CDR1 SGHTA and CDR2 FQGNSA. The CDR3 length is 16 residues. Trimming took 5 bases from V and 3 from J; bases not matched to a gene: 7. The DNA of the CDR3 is TGTGCCAGCAGCCGTAGCGGGGGGGCCGCGACAGATACGCAGTATTTT. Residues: CASSRSGGAATDTQYF.